The rows below give T cell receptor beta chains drawn from one sample of a study of long-term antiretroviral therapy in people with HIV. Only in-frame clones appear in the TCRdb table, and some are missing; sequencing was by immunoSEQ multiplex PCR. This sample has around 29,000 clones; 75% to 90% occur once, and the top ten carry about 8%. The sample consisted of unsorted PBMCs, taken 3.2 years before starting antiretroviral therapy. The receptors originated from a man aged 50 to 59 with HIV. Each CDR3 is given with its conserved first and last residue. Fields, in order: clone size, D gene, J gene, V gene, CDR3 protein, CDR3 DNA. A D gene is named only where the DNA matches it firmly. Where a row states a size, it is once, few, many or the class of an expanded clone; other rows omit it.

NA,NA,TRBJ2-7,TRBV7-2,CASSLVDGELYEQYF,TGTGCCAGCAGCTTAGTAGACGGGGAGTTATACGAGCAGTACTTC
few,NA,TRBJ2-1,TRBV7-2,CASSFAGQTYNEQFF,TGTGCCAGCAGCTTCGCGGGACAGACCTACAATGAGCAGTTCTTC
NA,NA,TRBJ1-2,TRBV6-5,CASSSAGPPVVYGYTF,TGTGCCAGCAGTTCGGCAGGTCCCCCCGTGGTCTATGGCTACACCTTC
few,TRBD2,TRBJ2-7,TRBV6-5,CASRRDYSYEQYF,TGTGCCAGCAGAAGGGACTACTCCTACGAGCAGTACTTC
few,NA,TRBJ2-7,TRBV11-2,CASSPYQNPLTSYEQYF,TGTGCCAGCAGCCCATATCAGAACCCTTTAACCTCCTACGAGCAGTACTTC
NA,TRBD1,TRBJ1-3,TRBV18,CASSPRTGVETRNTIYF,TGTGCCAGCTCACCACGTACAGGGGTAGAGACGAGAAACACCATATATTTT
once,NA,TRBJ1-6,TRBV5-1,CASSLEVWTRRVGSPLHF,TGCGCCAGCAGCTTGGAAGTTTGGACCCGGAGGGTAGGTTCACCCCTCCACTTT
NA,TRBD2,TRBJ2-3,TRBV10-3,CAIRRGREEADTQYF,TGTGCCATCAGGCGCGGGCGGGAGGAGGCAGATACGCAGTATTTT
NA,NA,TRBJ1-1,TRBV10-3,CAITGGTEAFF,TGTGCCATAACAGGAGGCACTGAAGCTTTCTTT
NA,NA,TRBJ2-3,TRBV7-3,CASSLSPAGTDTQYF,TGTGCCAGCAGCCTGTCCCCTGCGGGGACAGATACGCAGTATTTT
NA,NA,TRBJ2-7,TRBV2,CASSAPGGYRDEQYF,TGTGCCAGCAGTGCACCGGGGGGCTACCGGGACGAGCAGTACTTC
NA,TRBD2,TRBJ2-5,TRBV5-4,CASSPWGGERETQYF,TGTGCCAGCAGCCCGTGGGGGGGTGAGAGGGAGACCCAGTACTTC
NA,NA,TRBJ2-5,TRBV5-4,CASSRSSGRNQETQYF,TGTGCCAGCAGCCGGTCCTCTGGACGGAACCAAGAGACCCAGTACTTC
NA,TRBD2,TRBJ2-3,TRBV10-3,CAISESTLASGATDTQYF,TGTGCCATCAGTGAGTCGACTTTGGCTAGCGGGGCCACAGATACGCAGTATTTT
NA,NA,TRBJ1-1,TRBV7-8,CASSLASMNTEAFF,TGTGCCAGCAGCTTAGCCTCTATGAACACTGAAGCTTTCTTT
NA,NA,TRBJ2-3,TRBV5-4,CASSLAYGTDTQYF,TGTGCCAGCAGCTTGGCCTACGGAACAGATACGCAGTATTTT
NA,NA,TRBJ2-3,TRBV2,CASSDSSYTDTQYF,TGTGCCAGCAGTGATTCTAGCTACACAGATACGCAGTATTTT
NA,NA,TRBJ2-1,TRBV29-1,CSVLSTPSSSYNEQFF,TGCAGCGTTCTTTCGACACCTTCGAGCTCCTACAATGAGCAGTTCTTC
NA,TRBD2,TRBJ2-7,TRBV5-1,CASSLGGGEAPYEQYF,TGCGCCAGCAGCTTGGGCGGGGGGGAAGCTCCCTACGAGCAGTACTTC
NA,TRBD1,TRBJ1-2,TRBV6-6,CASSAGGDRHYGYTF,TGTGCCAGCAGTGCGGGGGGGGACAGGCACTATGGCTACACCTTC
NA,TRBD2,TRBJ2-3,TRBV9,CASSKTSVAHTNTQYF,TGTGCCAGCAGCAAAACTAGCGTAGCACACACAAATACGCAGTATTTT
NA,NA,TRBJ1-5,TRBV28,CASSLRGEGQPQHF,TGTGCCAGCAGTTTACGGGGGGAAGGTCAGCCCCAGCATTTT
NA,TRBD2,TRBJ2-3,TRBV29-1,CSVEGLAGMVAIDTQYF,TGCAGCGTAGAGGGACTAGCGGGGATGGTCGCGATAGATACGCAGTATTTT
NA,TRBD2,TRBJ2-3,TRBV5-1,CASSLAGGTDTQYF,TGCGCCAGCAGCTTGGCGGGGGGGACAGATACGCAGTATTTT
NA,TRBD1,TRBJ2-5,TRBV19,CASSPQRTGIETQYF,TGTGCCAGTAGTCCCCAACGGACAGGGATAGAGACCCAGTACTTC
NA,TRBD1,TRBJ2-2,TRBV9,CASSARQGATVTGELFF,TGTGCCAGCAGCGCAAGACAGGGGGCTACAGTCACCGGGGAGCTGTTTTTT
NA,NA,TRBJ2-7,TRBV7-2,CASKGSLTYEQYF,TGTGCCAGCAAGGGCTCGCTTACCTACGAGCAGTACTTC
NA,NA,TRBJ1-4,TRBV4-2,CASSQTPLGDNEKLFF,TGTGCCAGCAGCCAGACACCTCTGGGGGATAATGAAAAACTGTTTTTT
NA,NA,TRBJ2-7,TRBV2,CASSDAVPRDEQYF,TGTGCCAGCAGTGACGCGGTCCCGAGGGACGAGCAGTACTTC
NA,TRBD1,TRBJ1-2,TRBV5-1,CASSHRPGTDHINYGYTF,TGCGCCAGCAGCCACCGACCCGGGACAGACCACATTAACTATGGCTACACCTTC
NA,NA,TRBJ1-1,TRBV5-8,CASSKTMNTEAFF,TGTGCCAGCAGCAAAACAATGAACACTGAAGCTTTCTTT
NA,NA,TRBJ2-7,TRBV19,CASSRIGGLYEQYF,TGTGCCAGTAGTAGGATTGGCGGGCTCTACGAGCAGTACTTC
NA,NA,TRBJ2-2,TRBV7-9,CASSARTANTGELFF,TGTGCCAGCAGCGCCCGGACAGCGAACACCGGGGAGCTGTTTTTT
NA,NA,TRBJ2-3,TRBV7-9,CASSLEQLADTQYF,TGTGCCAGCAGCTTAGAACAGCTTGCAGATACGCAGTATTTT
NA,NA,TRBJ1-5,TRBV2,CASKWTEGNQPQHF,TGTGCCAGCAAATGGACAGAAGGCAATCAGCCCCAGCATTTT
NA,NA,TRBJ2-1,TRBV2,CASSQGGTTFF,TGTGCCAGCAGCCAAGGGGGGACCACGTTCTTC
NA,NA,TRBJ2-5,TRBV30,CAWKVRGGETQYF,TGTGCCTGGAAGGTCAGGGGAGGAGAGACCCAGTACTTC
NA,NA,TRBJ2-2,TRBV7-8,CASSSDRPGELFF,TGTGCCAGCAGTAGCGACAGGCCCGGGGAGCTGTTTTTT